The source of this TCR beta chain is a study of control samples from healthy donors and cancer patients. Libraries were prepared by immunoSEQ multiplex PCR; TCRdb keeps only in-frame clonotypes and omits some of them. The sample shows around 20,000 clones, roughly 80% of them seen only once. The germline V gene encodes CDR1 MNHEY and CDR2 SVGAGI. V was pared by 2 bases and J by 9 bases, with 11 bases between. CDR3 length: 13 amino acids. This clone occurred once. This receptor was identified in an older man with head and neck cancer. J is TRBJ1-5 and V is TRBV6-5; D is undetermined. Specimen: PBMCs. The CDR3 DNA follows: TGTGCCAGCAGTTACGGTGTGGAGACGCCCCAGCATTTT. Translating gives CASSYGVETPQHF.